This T cell receptor beta chain was found in a study of T cells in Graves' hyperthyroidism and ophthalmopathy. RNA transcripts gave rise to amplified TCR beta CDR3 regions. First-round RT-PCR of the TCR CDR3 relied on the HTBI primer set. TCRdb used MiXCR to reprocess the multiplex PCR reads, holding one entry per CDR3 protein. The sample shows some 620,000 distinct CDR3 sequences, around 15% of them seen only once. The germline CDR1 and CDR2 sequences are SGHVS and FNYEAQ. J was trimmed by 9 bases and V by 5 bases; bases with no gene match: 12. The CDR3 has 15 amino acids. Uncontrolled infection, other autoimmune disease, pregnancy or lactation disqualified patients from enrolment.

The chain uses TRBV7-6 and TRBJ2-7; 11 bases match TRBD1. The sequenced sample consisted of blood. This TCR derives from a woman aged 30 to 39 with Graves' hyperthyroidism. CDR3 in DNA: TGTGCCAGCAGCCGAAGGGACAGGGGGTTTGAAGGGCAGTACTTC. It specifies CASSRRDRGFEGQYF.